This TCR beta chain was profiled in a study of T cell responses to AZD1222 COVID-19 vaccine. Overall study: Second-dose schedules of about 4 or about 12 weeks were combined.

Broader study findings: Repertoires were sampled only after the peak T cell response. Recipients of two AZD1222 doses showed rising Spike-specific TCR breadth and depth. White British ancestry dominated among donors, who included more females, and clonal diversity was possibly underestimated.

This clone was seen only once. The antigen remains undetermined. The table came from immunoSEQ multiplex PCR; TCRdb's copy has only in-frame clones and leaves some out. There are 150,000 to 200,000 clones in the sample; 87% occur only once, and 2.6% lies in the top ten. The CDR3 is 14 residues long. Germline CDR1 and CDR2: MNHEY and SMNVEV (reference sequence). V was pared by 3 bases and J by 4 bases, with 2 bases of the junction left unmatched. This TCR came from an adult in good health. The chain is built from TRBV27 and TRBJ2-7, with 11 bases lining up with TRBD2. Sequenced here: peripheral blood, sampled on day 0 of AZD1222 vaccination. CDR3 sequence reads: CASSFSGRGYEQYF. The CDR3 DNA follows: TGTGCCAGCAGTTTTAGCGGGAGGGGTTACGAGCAGTACTTC.